This T cell receptor beta chain was captured in a study of blood T cell repertoires in COVID-19. About the study: The origin of the acute and convalescent COVID-19 samples was the United States, Italy and Spain. T cells, B-cell-depleted T cells, or PBMCs provided the cDNA or gDNA that served as material.

Seattle enrolled patients during active infection and tracked them longitudinally. The germline gives CDR1 GTSNPN, CDR2 SVGIG (reference sequence). V dropped 0 bases and J dropped 6 bases, with 12 bases sitting between them. The CDR3 spans 13 residues. Per the original methods: Reference gene primer amplification in the assay estimated nucleated cell counts. Using immunoSEQ multiplex PCR, the repertoire was profiled, and TCRdb retains in-frame clones only, with some absent. Clonal size and the V and J genes are those of that table, whereas D and trimming came from the DNA. The sample records 220,000 or so clones, 75% to 85% being singletons.

This clonotype was obtained from an elderly woman with COVID-19, enrolled during active disease. The gene calls are TRBV30 and TRBJ2-7, with no clear D. The sample consisted of peripheral blood. The CDR3 loop is CAWSVRVRGEQYF. The CDR3 nucleotides are TGTGCCTGGAGTGTACGGGTCAGAGGCGAGCAGTACTTC.